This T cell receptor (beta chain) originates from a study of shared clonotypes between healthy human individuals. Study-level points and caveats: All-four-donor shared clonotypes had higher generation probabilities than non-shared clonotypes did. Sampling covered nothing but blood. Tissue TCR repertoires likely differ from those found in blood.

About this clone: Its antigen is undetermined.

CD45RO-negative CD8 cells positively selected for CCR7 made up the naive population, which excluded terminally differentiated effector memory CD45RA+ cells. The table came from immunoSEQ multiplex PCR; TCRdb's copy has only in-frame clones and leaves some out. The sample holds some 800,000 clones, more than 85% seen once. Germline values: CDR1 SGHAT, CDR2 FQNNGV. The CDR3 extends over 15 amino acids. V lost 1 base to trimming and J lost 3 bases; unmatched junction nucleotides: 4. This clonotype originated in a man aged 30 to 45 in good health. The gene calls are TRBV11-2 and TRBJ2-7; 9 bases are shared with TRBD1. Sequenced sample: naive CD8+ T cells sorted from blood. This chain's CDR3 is CASSLAGQGYYEQYF. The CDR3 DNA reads TGTGCCAGCAGCTTAGCCGGACAGGGGTACTACGAGCAGTACTTC.